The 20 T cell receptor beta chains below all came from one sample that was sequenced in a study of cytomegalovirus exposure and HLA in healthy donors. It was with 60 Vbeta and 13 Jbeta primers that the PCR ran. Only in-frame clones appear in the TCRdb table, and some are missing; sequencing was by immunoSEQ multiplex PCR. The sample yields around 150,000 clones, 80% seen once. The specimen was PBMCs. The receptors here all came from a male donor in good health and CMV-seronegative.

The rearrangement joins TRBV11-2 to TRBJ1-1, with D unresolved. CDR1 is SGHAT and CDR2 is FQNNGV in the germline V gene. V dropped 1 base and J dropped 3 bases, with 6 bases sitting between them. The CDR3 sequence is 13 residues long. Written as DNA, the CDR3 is TGTGCCAGCAGCTTAGTGGCGGACACTGAAGCTTTCTTT. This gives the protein CASSLVADTEAFF. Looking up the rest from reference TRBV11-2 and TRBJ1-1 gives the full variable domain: EAGVAQSPRYKIIEKRQSVAFWCNPISGHATLYWYQQILGQGPKLLIQFQNNGVVDDSQLPKDRFSAERLKGVDSTLKIQPAKLEDSAVYLCASSLVADTEAFFGQGTRLTVV.

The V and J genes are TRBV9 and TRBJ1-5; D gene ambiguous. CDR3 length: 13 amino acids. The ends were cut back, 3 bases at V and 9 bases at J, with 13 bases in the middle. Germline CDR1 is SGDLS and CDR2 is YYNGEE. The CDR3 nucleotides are TGTGCCAGCAGCGCGGGTCCCGAAGGGCCCCAGCATTTT. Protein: CASSAGPEGPQHF. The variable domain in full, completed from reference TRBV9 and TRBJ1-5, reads DSGVTQTPKHLITATGQRVTLRCSPRSGDLSVYWYQQSLDQGLQFLIQYYNGEERAKGNILERFSAQQFPDLHSELNLSSLELGDSALYFCASSAGPEGPQHFGDGTRLSIL.

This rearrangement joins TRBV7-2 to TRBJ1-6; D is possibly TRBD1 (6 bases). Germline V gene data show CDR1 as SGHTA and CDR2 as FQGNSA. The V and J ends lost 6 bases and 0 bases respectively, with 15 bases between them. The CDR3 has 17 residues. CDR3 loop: CASRSGQRSSYNSPLHF. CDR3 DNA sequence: TGTGCCAGCAGATCCGGACAGAGGAGCTCCTATAATTCACCCCTCCACTTT.

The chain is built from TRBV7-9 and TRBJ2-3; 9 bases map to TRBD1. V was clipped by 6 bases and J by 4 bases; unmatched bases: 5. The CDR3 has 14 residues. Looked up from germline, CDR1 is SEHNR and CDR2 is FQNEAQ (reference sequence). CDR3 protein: CASRSDRGSDTQYF. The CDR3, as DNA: TGTGCCAGCAGATCGGACAGGGGATCAGATACGCAGTATTTT.

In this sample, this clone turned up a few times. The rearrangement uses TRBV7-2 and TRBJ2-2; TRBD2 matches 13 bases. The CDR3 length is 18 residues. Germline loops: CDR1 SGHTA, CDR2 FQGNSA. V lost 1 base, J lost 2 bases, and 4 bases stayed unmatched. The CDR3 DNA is TGTGCCAGCAGCTTAGGACTAGCGGGGGGTCCTAACACCGGGGAGCTGTTTTTT. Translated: CASSLGLAGGPNTGELFF.

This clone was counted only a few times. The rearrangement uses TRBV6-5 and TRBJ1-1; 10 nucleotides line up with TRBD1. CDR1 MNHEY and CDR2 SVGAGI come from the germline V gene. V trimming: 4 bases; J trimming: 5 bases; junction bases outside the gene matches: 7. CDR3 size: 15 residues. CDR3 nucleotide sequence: TGTGCCAGCAGTTTCACCGGGACAGGGGTTACTGAAGCTTTCTTT. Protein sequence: CASSFTGTGVTEAFF.

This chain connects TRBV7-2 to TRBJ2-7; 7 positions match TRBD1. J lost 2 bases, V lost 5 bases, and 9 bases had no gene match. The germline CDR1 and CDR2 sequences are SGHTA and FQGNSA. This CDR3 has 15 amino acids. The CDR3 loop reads CASSTMTGRAYEQYF. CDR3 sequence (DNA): TGTGCCAGCAGCACCATGACAGGGCGAGCCTACGAGCAGTACTTC.

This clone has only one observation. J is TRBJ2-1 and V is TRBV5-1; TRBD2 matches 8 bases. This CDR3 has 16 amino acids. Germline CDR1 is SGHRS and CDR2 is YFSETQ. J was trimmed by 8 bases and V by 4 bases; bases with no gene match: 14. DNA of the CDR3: TGCGCCAGCAGCCCGCTTCGGGGGGGTAATACGGATGAGCAGTTCTTC. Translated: CASSPLRGGNTDEQFF.

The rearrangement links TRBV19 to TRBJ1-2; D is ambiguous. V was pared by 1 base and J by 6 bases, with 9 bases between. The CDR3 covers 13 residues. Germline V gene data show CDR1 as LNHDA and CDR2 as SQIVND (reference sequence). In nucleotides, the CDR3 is TGTGCCAGTAGTATAGGAGCTGTGGATGGCTACACCTTC. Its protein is CASSIGAVDGYTF.

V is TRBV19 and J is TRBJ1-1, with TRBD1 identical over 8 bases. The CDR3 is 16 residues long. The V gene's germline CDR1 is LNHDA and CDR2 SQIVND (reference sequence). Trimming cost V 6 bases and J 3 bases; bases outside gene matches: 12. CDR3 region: CASSLLGQGGDTEAFF. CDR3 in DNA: TGTGCCAGTAGCCTGCTAGGACAGGGCGGAGACACTGAAGCTTTCTTT.

In DNA, the CDR3 is TGTGCCAGCAGCACTCTAGCAGCAGATACGCAGTATTTT. Protein product: CASSTLAADTQYF. V is TRBV7-9 and J is TRBJ2-3, with D possibly matching TRBD2 (5 bases). The CDR3 totals 13 residues. Between the trimmed V and J ends, which lost 5 bases and 4 bases, there was a span of 10 bases. Germline lookup yields CDR1 SEHNR and CDR2 FQNEAQ (reference sequence).

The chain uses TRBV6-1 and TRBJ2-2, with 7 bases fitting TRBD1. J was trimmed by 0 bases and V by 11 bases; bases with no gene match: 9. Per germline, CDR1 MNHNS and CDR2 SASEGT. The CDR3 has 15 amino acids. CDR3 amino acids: CASRPGTANTGELFF. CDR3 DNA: TGTGCCTCCAGACCCGGGACAGCGAACACCGGGGAGCTGTTTTTT.

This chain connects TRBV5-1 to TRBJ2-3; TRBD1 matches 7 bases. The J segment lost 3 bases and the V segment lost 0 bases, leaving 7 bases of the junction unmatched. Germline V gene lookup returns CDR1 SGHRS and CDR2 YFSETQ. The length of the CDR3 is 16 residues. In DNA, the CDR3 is TGCGCCAGCAGCTTGGCGACAGGGAGTAGAACAGATACGCAGTATTTT. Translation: CASSLATGSRTDTQYF.

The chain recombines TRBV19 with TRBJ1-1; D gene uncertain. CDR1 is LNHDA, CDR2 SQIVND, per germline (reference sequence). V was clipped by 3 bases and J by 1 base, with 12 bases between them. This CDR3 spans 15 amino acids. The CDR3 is CASSIEGSANTEAFF. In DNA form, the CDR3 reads TGTGCCAGTAGTATTGAGGGATCCGCGAACACTGAAGCTTTCTTT.

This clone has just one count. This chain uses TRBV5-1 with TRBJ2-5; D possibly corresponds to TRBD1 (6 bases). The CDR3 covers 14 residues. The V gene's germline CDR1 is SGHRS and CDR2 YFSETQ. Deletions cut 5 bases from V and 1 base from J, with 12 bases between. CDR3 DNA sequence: TGCGCCAGCAGTCGCGACAGGTCCCAAGAGACCCAGTACTTC. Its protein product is CASSRDRSQETQYF.

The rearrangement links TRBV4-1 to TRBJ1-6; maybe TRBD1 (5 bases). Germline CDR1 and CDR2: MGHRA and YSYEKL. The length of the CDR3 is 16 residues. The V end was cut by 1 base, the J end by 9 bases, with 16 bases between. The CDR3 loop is CASSQVYDSGVSPLHF. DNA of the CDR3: TGCGCCAGCAGCCAAGTGTATGACAGTGGGGTTTCACCCCTCCACTTT.

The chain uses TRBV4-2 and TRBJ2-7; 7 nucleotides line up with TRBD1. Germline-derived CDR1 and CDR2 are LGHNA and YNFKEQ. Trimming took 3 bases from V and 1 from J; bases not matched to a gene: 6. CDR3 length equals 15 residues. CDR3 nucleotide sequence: TGTGCCAGCAGCCATTCAAGACAGGGTTCCTACGAGCAGTACTTC. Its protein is CASSHSRQGSYEQYF.

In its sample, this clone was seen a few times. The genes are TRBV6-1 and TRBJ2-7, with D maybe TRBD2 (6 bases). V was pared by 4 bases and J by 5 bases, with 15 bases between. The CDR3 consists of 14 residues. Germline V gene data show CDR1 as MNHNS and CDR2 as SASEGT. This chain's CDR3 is CASSARDFDDEQYF. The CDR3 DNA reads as TGTGCCAGCAGTGCCAGGGACTTTGACGACGAGCAGTACTTC.

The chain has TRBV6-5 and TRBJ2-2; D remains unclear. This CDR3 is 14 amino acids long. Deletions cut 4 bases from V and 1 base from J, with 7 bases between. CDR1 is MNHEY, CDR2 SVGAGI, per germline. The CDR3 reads CASSLSENTGELFF. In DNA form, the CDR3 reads TGTGCCAGCAGTTTGAGCGAGAACACCGGGGAGCTGTTTTTT.

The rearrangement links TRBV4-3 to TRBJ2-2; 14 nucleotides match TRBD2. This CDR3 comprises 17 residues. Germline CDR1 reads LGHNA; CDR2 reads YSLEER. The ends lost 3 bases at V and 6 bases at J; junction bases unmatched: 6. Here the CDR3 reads CASSQGLTSGGAGELFF. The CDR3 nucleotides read TGCGCCAGCAGCCAGGGCCTGACTAGCGGGGGGGCCGGGGAGCTGTTTTTT.